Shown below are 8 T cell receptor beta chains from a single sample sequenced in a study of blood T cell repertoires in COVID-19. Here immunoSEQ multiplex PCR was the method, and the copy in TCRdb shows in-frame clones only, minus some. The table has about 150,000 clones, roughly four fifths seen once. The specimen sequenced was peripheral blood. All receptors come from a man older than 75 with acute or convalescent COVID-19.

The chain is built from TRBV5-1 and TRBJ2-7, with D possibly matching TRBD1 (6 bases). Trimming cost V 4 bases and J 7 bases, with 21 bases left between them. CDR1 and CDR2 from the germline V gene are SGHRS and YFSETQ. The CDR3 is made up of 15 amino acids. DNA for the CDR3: TGCGCCAGCAGCCCCAGCGGTGGGACACTCAAGGAGCAGTACTTC. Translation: CASSPSGGTLKEQYF.

CDR3 sequence: CASSQPGGGADTQYF. Written as DNA, the CDR3 is TGTGCCAGCAGCCAACCGGGGGGGGGAGCCGATACGCAGTATTTT. The chain uses TRBV4-2 and TRBJ2-3, with 8 bases aligning to TRBD2. The CDR3 covers 15 residues. The V and J ends lost 2 bases and 6 bases, in that order; junction bases with no gene match: 7. Germline V gives CDR1 LGHNA, CDR2 YNFKEQ.

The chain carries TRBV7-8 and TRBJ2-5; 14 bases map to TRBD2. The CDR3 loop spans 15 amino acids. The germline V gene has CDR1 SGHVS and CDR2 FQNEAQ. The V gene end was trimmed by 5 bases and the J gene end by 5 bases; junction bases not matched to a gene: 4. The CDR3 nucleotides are TGTGCCAGCAGCACGGGGACTAGCGGGGGTGAGACCCAGTACTTC. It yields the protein CASSTGTSGGETQYF.

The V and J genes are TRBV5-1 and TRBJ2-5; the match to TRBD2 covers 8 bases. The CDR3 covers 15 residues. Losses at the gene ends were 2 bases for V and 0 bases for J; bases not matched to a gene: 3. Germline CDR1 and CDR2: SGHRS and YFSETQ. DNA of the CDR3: TGCGCCAGCAGCTTACAGCGGGGGAACCAAGAGACCCAGTACTTC. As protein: CASSLQRGNQETQYF. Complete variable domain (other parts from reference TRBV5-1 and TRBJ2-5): KAGVTQTPRYLIKTRGQQVTLSCSPISGHRSVSWYQQTPGQGLQFLFEYFSETQRNKGNFPGRFSGRQFSNSRSEMNVSTLELGDSALYLCASSLQRGNQETQYFGPGTRLLVL.

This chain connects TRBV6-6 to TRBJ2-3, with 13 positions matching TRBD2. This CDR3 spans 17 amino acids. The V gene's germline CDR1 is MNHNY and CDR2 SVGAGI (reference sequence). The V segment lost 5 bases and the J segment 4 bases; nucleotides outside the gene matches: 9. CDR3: CASSPGLAGLVADTQYF. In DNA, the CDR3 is TGTGCCAGCAGTCCGGGACTAGCGGGGCTGGTGGCAGATACGCAGTATTTT.

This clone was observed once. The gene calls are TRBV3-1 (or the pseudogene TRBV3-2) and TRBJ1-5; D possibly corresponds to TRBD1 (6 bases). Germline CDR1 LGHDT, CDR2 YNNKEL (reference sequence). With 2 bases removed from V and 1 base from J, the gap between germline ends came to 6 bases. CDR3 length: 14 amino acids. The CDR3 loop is CASSQTGSNQPQHF. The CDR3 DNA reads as TGTGCCAGCAGCCAAACAGGGAGCAATCAGCCCCAGCATTTT.

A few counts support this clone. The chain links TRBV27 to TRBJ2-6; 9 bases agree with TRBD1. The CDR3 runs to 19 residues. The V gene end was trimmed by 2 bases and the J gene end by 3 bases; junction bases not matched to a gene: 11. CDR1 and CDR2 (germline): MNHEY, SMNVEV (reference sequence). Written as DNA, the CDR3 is TGTGCCAGCAGTTTAGGGCAGGGACAGGGAGTCCTTGGGGCCAACGTCCTGACTTTC. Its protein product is CASSLGQGQGVLGANVLTF.

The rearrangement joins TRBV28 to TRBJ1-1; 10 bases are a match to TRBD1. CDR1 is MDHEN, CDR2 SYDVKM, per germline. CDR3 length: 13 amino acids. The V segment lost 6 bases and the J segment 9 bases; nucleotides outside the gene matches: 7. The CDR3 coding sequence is TGTGCCAGCAGCGTCCGGGACAGGGGAAAAGCTTTCTTT. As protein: CASSVRDRGKAFF.